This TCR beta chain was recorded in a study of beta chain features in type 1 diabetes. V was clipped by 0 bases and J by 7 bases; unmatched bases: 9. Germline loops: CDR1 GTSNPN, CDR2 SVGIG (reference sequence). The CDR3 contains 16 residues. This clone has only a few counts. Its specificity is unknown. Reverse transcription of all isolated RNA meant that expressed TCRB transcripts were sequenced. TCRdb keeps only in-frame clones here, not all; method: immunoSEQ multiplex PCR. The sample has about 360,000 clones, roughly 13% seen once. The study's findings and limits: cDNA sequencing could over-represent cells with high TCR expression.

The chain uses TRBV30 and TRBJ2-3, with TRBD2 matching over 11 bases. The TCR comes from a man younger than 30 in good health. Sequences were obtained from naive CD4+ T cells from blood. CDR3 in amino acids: CAWSVSRLAGGHTQYF. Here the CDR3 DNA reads TGTGCCTGGAGTGTATCGCGGCTAGCGGGAGGACATACGCAGTATTTT.